This is a list of T cell receptor beta chains from one sample in a study of T cell responses to AZD1222 COVID-19 vaccine. Repertoires were generated with immunoSEQ multiplex PCR, while TCRdb's copy carries only in-frame clones and drops some. The data show approximately 150,000 clones, approximately 88% seen once. The specimen comprised peripheral blood, sampled 28 days after the second AZD1222 dose. Receptors originate from an adult who received the AZD1222 COVID-19 vaccine. Each CDR3 is given with its conserved first and last residue. D genes are given only for firm matches. Size is stated for part of the rows, as once, few or many counts, or as a class when the clone is expanded.

17	.	TRBJ1-2	TRBV7-9	TRBD1	CASSPRDDRGGVYGYTF	TGTGCCAGCAGCCCCCGGGACGACAGGGGTGGCGTCTATGGCTACACCTTC
17	.	TRBJ2-5	TRBV7-9	.	CASSPQLTGVMKGTQYF	TGTGCCAGCAGCCCACAACTAACGGGGGTGATGAAAGGGACCCAGTACTTC
16	.	TRBJ2-3	TRBV5-4	.	CASSSGAGGGTDTQYF	TGTGCCAGCAGCTCCGGGGCCGGGGGAGGCACAGATACGCAGTATTTT
11	.	TRBJ1-1	TRBV2	.	CASTEGIEAFF	TGTGCCAGCACCGAGGGTATAGAAGCTTTCTTT
15	.	TRBJ1-2	TRBV14	.	CASSQRAAGARGYTF	TGTGCCAGCAGCCAAAGAGCGGCAGGGGCGCGGGGCTACACCTTC
13	.	TRBJ1-1	TRBV18	.	CASSPTGQLEAFF	TGTGCCAGCTCACCAACAGGACAGCTGGAGGCTTTCTTT
17	.	TRBJ1-2	TRBV18	TRBD1	CASSPQGRGPDNYGYTF	TGTGCCAGCTCACCACAAGGCAGGGGGCCGGATAACTATGGCTACACCTTC
12	.	TRBJ1-6	TRBV19	.	CASAVYNSPLHF	TGTGCCTCCGCGGTTTATAATTCACCCCTCCACTTT
11	.	TRBJ2-1	TRBV11-2	.	CASSPSVEQFF	TGTGCCAGCAGCCCTAGTGTTGAGCAGTTCTTC
13	.	TRBJ1-1	TRBV5-1	.	CASSQDGNTEAFF	TGCGCCAGCAGCCAGGACGGGAACACTGAAGCTTTCTTT
15	.	TRBJ2-5	TRBV30	TRBD2	CAWSVQRGLWETQYF	TGTGCCTGGAGTGTACAGCGGGGGCTCTGGGAGACCCAGTACTTC
14	once	TRBJ2-1	TRBV24-1	TRBD2	CATMSSGGDNEQFF	TGTGCCACCATGTCTAGCGGGGGGGACAATGAGCAGTTCTTC
18	.	TRBJ2-1	TRBV5-3	.	CARSPRAGLGRSWDEQFF	TGTGCCAGAAGCCCGAGGGCGGGATTAGGACGGAGTTGGGATGAGCAGTTCTTC
13	once	TRBJ1-2	TRBV6-4	.	CASSPRSLGGYTF	TGTGCCAGCAGTCCCCGCAGCTTAGGCGGCTACACCTTC
15	.	TRBJ2-7	TRBV4-2	TRBD2	CASSQGGGFSYEQYF	TGTGCCAGCAGCCAAGGGGGGGGATTTTCCTACGAGCAGTACTTC
13	.	TRBJ2-1	TRBV30	.	CAWSEGAWNEQFF	TGTGCCTGGAGCGAAGGGGCTTGGAATGAGCAGTTCTTC
14	few	TRBJ1-4	TRBV7-9	TRBD1	CASSQGQANEKLFF	TGTGCCAGCAGCCAAGGACAGGCTAATGAAAAACTGTTTTTT
15	.	TRBJ1-1	TRBV11-2	.	CASSPTFGPYTEAFF	TGTGCCAGCAGCCCGACTTTCGGACCGTACACTGAAGCTTTCTTT
11	.	TRBJ2-7	TRBV5-1	.	CASSAGYEQYF	TGCGCCAGCTCGGCCGGATACGAGCAGTACTTC
15	.	TRBJ2-5	TRBV3-1/TRBV3-2	.	CASSQGVFVKETQYF	TGTGCCAGCAGCCAAGGGGTATTCGTAAAAGAGACCCAGTACTTC
14	.	TRBJ1-2	TRBV5-1	TRBD1	CASSLGQGADGYTF	TGCGCCAGCAGCTTAGGACAGGGGGCTGATGGCTACACCTTC
15	.	TRBJ1-2	TRBV7-9	.	CASSPGGPGAYGYTF	TGTGCCAGCAGCCCCGGAGGGCCGGGGGCCTATGGCTACACCTTC
14	.	TRBJ1-2	TRBV4-1	TRBD1	CASRPGQTNYGYTF	TGCGCCAGCAGGCCGGGACAGACCAACTATGGCTACACCTTC
13	.	TRBJ2-1	TRBV30	.	CAWSVVVGNEQFF	TGTGCCTGGAGTGTGGTAGTGGGGAATGAGCAGTTCTTC
13	.	TRBJ2-3	TRBV10-1	.	CASSESGRNTQYF	TGCGCCAGCAGTGAGTCGGGGCGGAATACGCAGTATTTT
16	.	TRBJ2-7	TRBV10-2	.	CASSESTSSGIYEQYF	TGCGCCAGCAGTGAGTCGACTTCCTCAGGGATCTACGAGCAGTACTTC
17	.	TRBJ2-3	TRBV15	.	CATSPSFAAENTDTQYF	TGTGCCACCAGCCCTAGCTTCGCGGCAGAGAACACAGATACGCAGTATTTT
16	.	TRBJ2-5	TRBV18	TRBD2	CASSRSLTSGAETQYF	TGTGCCAGCTCGCGCTCGCTAACTAGCGGTGCGGAGACCCAGTACTTC
14	.	TRBJ2-3	TRBV6-5	TRBD2	CASEGGGSGDTQYF	TGTGCCAGCGAGGGCGGGGGGTCCGGCGATACGCAGTATTTT
16	.	TRBJ2-2	TRBV3-1/TRBV3-2	.	CASSQARGAHTGELFF	TGTGCCAGCAGCCAGGCCCGGGGGGCCCACACCGGGGAGCTGTTTTTT
13	.	TRBJ1-5	TRBV5-6	.	CASSLGWNQPQHF	TGTGCCAGCAGCTTGGGGTGGAATCAGCCCCAGCATTTT
20	once	TRBJ2-7	TRBV6-2/TRBV6-3	TRBD1	CASSYSLVSERTGEFYEQYF	TGTGCCAGCAGTTACTCGCTTGTCTCGGAAAGGACAGGGGAATTCTACGAGCAGTACTTC
16	once	TRBJ2-1	TRBV11-3	TRBD2	CASSFGTSGGGNEQFF	TGTGCCAGCAGTTTCGGGACTAGCGGGGGGGGCAATGAGCAGTTCTTC
13	few	TRBJ1-2	TRBV6-1	.	CASSEFQYYGYTF	TGTGCCAGCAGTGAGTTCCAGTACTATGGCTACACCTTC
13	.	TRBJ1-2	TRBV18	.	CASSPPTDYGYTF	TGTGCCAGCTCACCACCAACGGATTATGGCTACACCTTC
15	.	TRBJ1-3	TRBV5-4	.	CASSLDPLGGNTIYF	TGTGCCAGCAGCTTGGACCCACTGGGCGGAAACACCATATATTTT
13	.	TRBJ1-2	TRBV6-5	.	CASKSGGGGGYTF	TGTGCCAGCAAGTCGGGGGGAGGGGGTGGCTACACCTTC
16	once	TRBJ2-2	TRBV5-1	.	CASSLWGAAGTGELFF	TGCGCCAGCAGCTTGTGGGGGGCAGCGGGCACCGGGGAGCTGTTTTTT
17	.	TRBJ2-2	TRBV30	.	CAWSAQSGVANTGELFF	TGTGCCTGGAGTGCACAATCGGGGGTCGCGAACACCGGGGAGCTGTTTTTT
12	.	TRBJ1-2	TRBV11-1	.	CASSSPKGGYTF	TGTGCCAGCAGCTCCCCAAAGGGGGGCTACACCTTC
13	.	TRBJ2-2	TRBV29-1	.	CSVFIMNTGELFF	TGCAGCGTGTTCATTATGAACACCGGGGAGCTGTTTTTT